This TCR beta chain is drawn from a study of cytomegalovirus exposure and HLA in healthy donors (dated by TCRdb to between 2016 and 2019). In the study overall: An earlier analysis of about 560 of the donors reported 250 to 300 Gb of sequence data and around 110 million unique TCR beta sequences obtained from about 200 million T cells. High-throughput TCR immunosequencing, statistical association of individual TCRs with disease status, and machine learning were combined to predict cytomegalovirus infection status. Among approximately 370 genotyped donors of the cohort, an average of around 220,000 unique TCR beta nucleotide sequences was sequenced per donor, of which 15% to 20% were non-productive. Rather than using new phenotypic data, the later analysis identified candidate immune exposures from TCR beta sequences and from how often those sequences occurred across donors. Four to six DR-DQ haplotypes were handled as single units for association and clustering, since linkage in the cohort was strong. Approximately 300 gigabases of sequencing data and around 80 million unique TCR sequences made up an early release that covered under 750 HLA-typed donors. Genome-wide SNP genotypes for about 60% of the roughly 700 donors were used in a later genetic analysis, which treated that subset as a discovery cohort. Along with the approximately 670-subject first cohort, a separate validation cohort of over 90 different subjects was used. All discovery cohort repertoires had been generated using a single sequencing platform. The study profiled the T cell repertoires of 666 subjects by immunosequencing and related them to cytomegalovirus serostatus. A later analysis re-analyzed previously published TCR beta repertoires from 666 donors and added high-resolution HLA genotyping to study TCR occurrence patterns. The study aimed to test whether cataloging public T cell receptors could reveal signatures of past pathogen exposure. The number of typed donors differed by locus: about 620-630 for A, B, C, DRB1 and DQB1; 522 for DQA1; approximately 600 for DPA1; and some 470 for DPB1. The genetic ancestry cluster associated with self-reported Caucasian donors included approximately 85% of the 350 to 500 genotyped donors. To decide whether each TCR beta V gene segment behaved as functional or pseudogenic, an earlier analysis of approximately 620 of the donors relied on high-throughput TCR beta sequencing. Donor age, sex, ethnicity and CMV serostatus were collected together with the repertoire data. HLA typing covered class I and class II loci at four-digit resolution. The study at large found these results: When HLA alleles, especially DR and DQ, strongly co-occurred, TCR associations were difficult to assign to individual alleles. HLA typing was unavailable for some donors at each locus, so association tests used only the typed subset. Linkage disequilibrium might explain the correlated functional status among segregating V segments, but an unknown experimental factor could not be excluded. Most TCR sequences were observed very rarely across donors, whereas some public TCRs were present in many individuals. Cytomegalovirus status was reported to be diagnosed by the classifier with high specificity and sensitivity in both the original and validation cohorts. At a false discovery rate of 0.05, a later analysis linked roughly 17,000 TCR beta sequences to specific HLA alleles. For the cohort, immune exposure information was limited to CMV serostatus. A later analysis reported that several top co-occurrence clusters appeared linked to parvovirus B19, influenza, CMV and Epstein-Barr virus. Roughly uniform sequencing depth across donors was assumed in presence/absence analyses, although this assumption may not hold. A further reported finding was that TCR beta sequences accurately predicted the HLA-A and HLA-B alleles for most subjects in the first cohort. In a later analysis, the rate of TCR association differed among HLA loci, with DRB1 alleles having the most associated TCRs and HLA-C alleles having the fewest. The study gave a list of over 150 TCR beta chains associated with cytomegalovirus. An association between a missense DCLRE1C variant and V-gene and J-gene trimming of TCR beta chains was found in a later genetic analysis and replicated in an independent cohort. According to a later analysis, most CMV-associated TCR beta chains appeared to be HLA-restricted, and the HLA associations seemed to be driven largely by CMV exposure. The authors suggested that the approach could potentially be generalized to other disease states and immunological phenotypes. This cohort had only TCR beta chains sequenced, and the lack of alpha or paired-chain data limited which features could be detected. In a later analysis, HLA-associated TCR beta chains showed more clonal expansion and lower generation probabilities than non-associated chains that were equally common. In a later genetic analysis, fewer N-insertions in productive TCRs were reported among donors in an Asian-associated ancestry cluster than the approximately 670-donor mean. In vitro tests confirmed that a few of the cytomegalovirus-associated TCR beta chains recognize cytomegalovirus antigens. In an earlier analysis of some 500 of the donors, most TCR beta V segments were observed in productive rearrangements about 87% or about 30% of the time, broadly matching IMGT annotations. Because counts were too low, roughly 18 rarely observed V segments, including chromosome 9 orphons, were left out of the earlier analysis of 587 of the donors. A cluster of highly shared sequence variants was judged likely to represent a technical artifact of the sequencing pipeline.

Library prep was done by the immunoSEQ multiplex PCR assay. For the multiplex PCR, a mixture combining 60 forward primers for TCR Vbeta segments and 13 reverse primers for TCR Jbeta segments was used. A multiplex PCR assay on genomic DNA amplified the CDR3 region of rearranged TCR beta genes. The amplified TCR beta libraries were sequenced on the Illumina HiSeq System as 87-base-pair reads. As for the original processing: A later analysis tallied 70 million to 100 million unique TCR beta chains across the 666 repertoires, and some 10 million of those chains were shared by two or more donors. Raw reads were error-corrected and collapsed into unique sequences with a nearest-neighbor algorithm that merged closely related sequences to remove PCR and sequencing errors. CDR3 sequences were aligned to IMGT reference sequences to assign V, D and J gene segments. For a sequence to be retained, at least a six-nucleotide match to both a V gene segment and a J gene segment was required. A rearrangement was called productive if the CDR3 had no stop codons and remained in frame with V and J, and every other rearrangement was called non-productive. Following IMGT convention, CDR3 was defined as the stretch from the second conserved V-encoded cysteine to the conserved J-encoded phenylalanine. Sequences without an unambiguous match to a single V gene segment were excluded from the earlier analysis of about 630 of the donors. An earlier analysis of under 750 of the donors called V segments functional above 56.7% productive rearrangements and segregating when the between-donor standard deviation exceeded 5%. A statistical classification framework was developed to diagnose cytomegalovirus status using the catalog of TCR beta chain sequences. In a later analysis, TCR nucleotide sequences were compared against IMGT/GENE-DB human TR gene sequences so that V and J genes could be assigned. A later analysis assigned CDR3 sequences and most-parsimonious VDJ recombination scenarios with the TCRdist pipeline. In a later analysis, each TCR beta chain was defined by its CDR3 amino acid sequence together with its V-gene family, and reads lacking a unique V-gene family were excluded. In a later analysis, several hundred highly shared, low-generation-probability nucleotide sequences were removed to address suspected cross-contamination and a sequencing artifact. In a later analysis, a clonal expansion index was calculated for each public chain from normalized within-repertoire ranks of inferred template counts. In a later analysis, generation probabilities were computed using a VDJ recombination model fitted to out-of-frame rearrangements, and the results were checked against IGoR. A later analysis scored TCR-TCR, TCR-HLA and TCR-CMV co-occurrence with hypergeometric tests, applying a repertoire-size bias correction to TCR pairs. False discovery rates were estimated in a later analysis by permuting HLA or CMV assignments 20 times. In a later analysis, co-occurring TCRs were grouped with DBSCAN, and TCRdist sequence similarity was added when clustering was performed within HLA-allele-positive subsets. Repertoires with fewer than 30,000 or more than 120,000 public chains were left out of co-occurrence clustering, as were about 5 repertoires with anomalous nucleotide sharing. What TCRdb holds here is the immuneACCESS table cut down to in-frame rearrangements. Part of the clones is not present; checked against another copy, under half of the missing clones reflect an unresolved V gene, and the others are unexplained. The D gene and trimming were derived from the DNA, and the V and J assignments and clone size from that table. Within this sample are under 150,000 clones, with around 78% of them counted one time only. The ten largest clones represent less than 2% of the sample.

The cohort was made up of 650 to 700 healthy bone marrow donors. All cohort members were sampled while nominally healthy, although unrecorded immune exposures were likely present. The donor tested CMV seronegative, placing the donor among the 350 or so seronegative members of the cohort. A peripheral blood sample was provided by each donor, and peripheral blood mononuclear cells were used for TCR beta sequencing. The Qiagen DNeasy Blood Extraction Kit was used to extract genomic DNA from the blood cell samples. Notes on this clone: This receptor's antigen is unknown. Qualities for individual bases were not recorded, and no much larger clone is one base off.

The clonotype comes from a middle-aged man in good health and CMV-seronegative. Sequencing was done on a sample of PBMCs.

The CDR3 reads CASEGQGEFANYGYTF. The base sequence is TGTGCCAGCGAGGGGCAGGGGGAATTTGCTAACTATGGCTACACCTTC. The rearranged chain carries TRBV19 and TRBJ1-2; 7 junctional bases match TRBD1. Taken from the germline V gene (reference sequence), the CDR1 and CDR2 loops are LNHDA and SQIVND. Trimmed from V: 9 bases; trimmed from J: 0 bases; junction bases lacking a gene match: 13. The CDR3 measures 16 amino acids from cysteine to phenylalanine. The read is trimmed to its CDR3 DNA, 48 bases read in frame from base 1.